What follows are 23 T cell receptor beta chains derived from one specimen sequenced in a study of shared clonotypes between healthy human individuals. Assay: immunoSEQ multiplex PCR; the TCRdb copy retains only in-frame clones and omits some. The profile covers millions of clones, with around 90% appearing a single time and roughly 0.13% taken by the ten largest. Sequencing was done on a sample of naive CD4+ T cells sorted from blood. Indicated subset: CD45RA+ positively selected. The receptors come from a man between 18 and 35 years old in good health.

This chain joins TRBV9 and TRBJ2-7, with 7 bases lining up with TRBD1. V lost 5 bases and J lost 6; bases outside the gene matches: 5. Germline loops: CDR1 SGDLS, CDR2 YYNGEE. The CDR3 runs to 12 residues. The CDR3 is CASRTGFFEQYF. The DNA of the CDR3 is TGTGCCAGCAGGACAGGGTTCTTCGAGCAGTACTTC.

The rearrangement uses TRBV25-1 and TRBJ1-2; tentative D call: TRBD1 (5 bases). This CDR3 comprises 15 residues. V lost 0 bases to trimming and J lost 2 bases, with 10 bases between them. From germline, CDR1 is MGHDK and CDR2 SYGVNS. The CDR3 DNA reads TGTGCCAGCAGTGAATATGGGGGTCTCAACTATGGCTACACCTTC. Translated: CASSEYGGLNYGYTF.

The V gene is TRBV7-9, the J gene TRBJ1-3; D is uncertain. The CDR3 contains 15 residues. CDR1 is SEHNR, CDR2 FQNEAQ, per germline (reference sequence). Trimming stripped 2 bases from V and 2 bases from J, with 10 bases between. The chain's CDR3 is CASSLSLGTGNTIYF. The CDR3 coding sequence is TGTGCCAGCAGCTTAAGTTTAGGAACTGGAAACACCATATATTTT.

The V and J genes are TRBV6-5 and TRBJ2-2, with 7 bases lining up with TRBD1. Germline lookup yields CDR1 MNHEY and CDR2 SVGAGI. CDR3 length: 15 residues. V was pared by 5 bases and J by 5 bases, with 8 bases of the junction left unmatched. The CDR3 loop is CASSLDRVRTGELFF. CDR3 in DNA: TGTGCCAGCAGTCTCGACAGGGTTAGAACCGGGGAGCTGTTTTTT.

The V and J genes are TRBV6-1 and TRBJ1-4; 7 bases match TRBD1. This CDR3 is 16 amino acids long. Germline trimming cut 4 bases from V and 5 bases from J; bases unmatched to any gene: 10. Germline V gene sequence: CDR1 MNHNS, CDR2 SASEGT. The DNA for the CDR3 is TGTGCCAGCAGTGGACCTTCGACAGGGCCGAATGAAAAACTGTTTTTT. It encodes CASSGPSTGPNEKLFF.

This chain uses TRBV5-8 with TRBJ2-3, with D maybe TRBD2 (6 bases). This CDR3 contains 15 residues. Germline assignment: CDR1 SGHTS and CDR2 YDEGEE. Trimming removed 6 bases at V and 5 bases at J, with 19 bases between. CDR3 in amino acids: CASTPERVLGDTQYF. In DNA form, the CDR3 reads TGTGCCAGCACCCCCGAGCGGGTTCTTGGAGATACGCAGTATTTT.

The chain combines TRBV7-9 with TRBJ1-1; TRBD1 aligns across 8 bases. Germline V gene lookup returns CDR1 SEHNR and CDR2 FQNEAQ (reference sequence). V trimming: 5 bases; J trimming: 8 bases; junction bases outside the gene matches: 4. This CDR3 spans 12 amino acids. Here the CDR3 DNA reads TGTGCCAGCAGCCGGACAGGGACCGAAGCTTTCTTT. This sequence encodes CASSRTGTEAFF. Variable domain in full (rest from reference TRBV7-9 and TRBJ1-1): DTGVSQNPRHKITKRGQNVTFRCDPISEHNRLYWYRQTLGQGPEFLTYFQNEAQLEKSRLLSDRFSAERPKGSFSTLEIQRTEQGDSAMYLCASSRTGTEAFFGQGTRLTVV.

A few counts support this clone. The rearrangement joins TRBV7-2 to TRBJ1-2; TRBD1 matches 7 bases. Germline V gene data show CDR1 as SGHTA and CDR2 as FQGNSA. This CDR3 is 13 amino acids long. V lost 4 bases, J lost 8 bases, and 7 bases stayed unmatched. CDR3 nucleotides: TGTGCCAGCAGCTACACAGGGGCAGGGGGCTACACCTTC. This sequence encodes CASSYTGAGGYTF.

The chain couples TRBV2 to TRBJ1-1, with D unclear. The CDR3 sequence is 16 residues long. The germline gives CDR1 SNHLY, CDR2 FYNNEI. The V and J ends lost 3 bases and 4 bases respectively, with 18 bases between them. The CDR3 is CASSDTSGSVITEAFF. Here the CDR3 DNA reads TGTGCCAGCAGTGACACCTCGGGGTCGGTGATCACTGAAGCTTTCTTT.

This chain uses TRBV5-8 with TRBJ2-5, with 9 bases fitting TRBD1. V dropped 3 bases and J dropped 9; count of bases not matched to a gene: 12. From germline, CDR1 is SGHTS and CDR2 YDEGEE. The CDR3 is made up of 15 amino acids. CDR3 protein: CASSSHGTGMGPQYF. CDR3 DNA: TGTGCCAGCAGCTCGCATGGGACAGGGATGGGGCCCCAGTACTTC. Full variable domain (outside the CDR3, taken from reference TRBV5-8 and TRBJ2-5): EAGVTQSPTHLIKTRGQQATLRCSPISGHTSVYWYQQALGLGLQFLLWYDEGEERNRGNFPPRFSGRQFPNYSSELNVNALELEDSALYLCASSSHGTGMGPQYFGPGTRLLVL.

J is TRBJ1-2 and V is TRBV4-3; D gene uncertain. V dropped 4 bases and J dropped 7 bases, with 13 bases sitting between them. The CDR3 length is 13 residues. Germline V lookup: CDR1 LGHNA, CDR2 YSLEER. The CDR3 loop is CASSRSDGGGYTF. The CDR3 DNA sequence: TGCGCCAGCAGCCGCTCGGACGGTGGTGGCTACACCTTC.

The gene calls are TRBV6-1 and TRBJ1-1; D may be TRBD1 (6 bases). The germline gives CDR1 MNHNS, CDR2 SASEGT. The ends were cut back, 4 bases at V and 0 bases at J, with 15 bases in the middle. This CDR3 region has 16 residues. The CDR3 nucleotides read TGTGCCAGCAGTGTTACAGGGAGCTCGCTGAACACTGAAGCTTTCTTT. This gives the protein CASSVTGSSLNTEAFF.

J is TRBJ2-7 and V is TRBV6-1; 12 bases fit TRBD1. Trimming took 7 bases from V and 5 from J; bases not matched to a gene: 9. Germline V lookup: CDR1 MNHNS, CDR2 SASEGT. The CDR3 length is 15 residues. The CDR3 nucleotides read TGTGCCAGCAACAGAGCGGGACAGGGGGCAAACGAGCAGTACTTC. Its protein product is CASNRAGQGANEQYF.

The rearrangement links TRBV18 to TRBJ2-5, with D possibly TRBD2 on 5 matching bases. The DNA end is a closer match to TRBJ2-7, so the J assignment may be wrong. The CDR3 is made up of 14 amino acids. In germline, CDR1 is KGHSH, CDR2 LQKENI. CDR3 in amino acids: CASSPTLGDGEQYF. The CDR3 coding sequence is TGTGCCAGCTCACCAACGCTGGGAGATGGCGAGCAGTACTTC.

For this clone: This CDR3 is also generated by other DNA sequences in the sample. The CDR3 is CASSLAGTAAYEQYF. The DNA for the CDR3 is TGCGCCAGCAGCTTGGCGGGGACAGCTGCCTACGAGCAGTACTTC. This rearrangement joins TRBV5-1 to TRBJ2-7, with 7 nucleotides matching TRBD1. V gave up 0 bases and J gave up 2 bases; unmatched junction bases: 5. The germline CDR1 and CDR2 sequences are SGHRS and YFSETQ. The CDR3 is made up of 15 amino acids.

The chain recombines TRBV18 with TRBJ1-2; D not certain. The CDR3 extends over 15 amino acids. Trimming cost V 0 bases and J 0 bases, with 8 bases left between them. Germline V lookup: CDR1 KGHSH, CDR2 LQKENI. In DNA, the CDR3 is TGTGCCAGCTCACCACCGACCGGAACTAACTATGGCTACACCTTC. The encoded protein is CASSPPTGTNYGYTF. The complete variable domain, with remaining parts taken from reference TRBV18 and TRBJ1-2, reads NAGVMQNPRHLVRRRGQEARLRCSPMKGHSHVYWYRQLPEEGLKFMVYLQKENIIDESGMPKERFSAEFPKEGPSILRIQQVVRGDSAAYFCASSPPTGTNYGYTFGSGTRLTVV.

The chain has TRBV7-2 and TRBJ1-2, with TRBD1 matching over 7 bases. Germline V gene lookup returns CDR1 SGHTA and CDR2 FQGNSA. CDR3 length: 14 amino acids. J was trimmed by 4 bases and V by 5 bases; bases with no gene match: 7. DNA for the CDR3: TGTGCCAGCAGCGCGAGCGGGACAGCCTATGGCTACACCTTC. Amino acid sequence: CASSASGTAYGYTF.

V gene TRBV2 combines with J gene TRBJ1-1, with a possible D match to TRBD1 (5 bases). V lost 7 bases, J lost 1 base, and 28 bases lay in between. The germline V gene encodes CDR1 SNHLY and CDR2 FYNNEI. The CDR3 has 19 residues. In DNA, the CDR3 is TGTGCCAGCATCTTAACTGAGGGTCGGGGGTCTCGTCCGAACACTGAAGCTTTCTTT. This encodes CASILTEGRGSRPNTEAFF.

The chain links TRBV5-4 to TRBJ1-4; 8 positions match TRBD1. The CDR3 totals 16 residues. Trimming at V came to 3 bases and at J to 0 bases, leaving 4 bases not matched to a gene. In germline, CDR1 is SGHNT, CDR2 YYREEE (reference sequence). The DNA for the CDR3 is TGTGCCAGCAGCTCAGGACAGGGTTCAACTAATGAAAAACTGTTTTTT. Its protein is CASSSGQGSTNEKLFF.

This rearrangement joins TRBV5-1 to TRBJ2-6, with a weak D call TRBD2 (5 bases). The V gene's germline CDR1 is SGHRS and CDR2 YFSETQ. Between the trimmed V and J ends, which lost 4 bases and 0 bases, there was a span of 8 bases. The CDR3 runs 15 residues. The CDR3 sequence is CASSEGSSGANVLTF. The DNA of the CDR3 is TGCGCCAGCAGCGAAGGGAGCTCTGGGGCCAACGTCCTGACTTTC.

A note on this clone: Other nucleotide sequences in the sample specify the same CDR3. The V and J genes are TRBV7-9 and TRBJ2-7; the D is unclear. The V and J ends lost 1 base and 5 bases respectively, with 9 bases between them. The CDR3 runs to 13 residues. Germline CDR1 SEHNR, CDR2 FQNEAQ (reference sequence). The CDR3 DNA sequence: TGTGCCAGCAGCTTAGGAGTGGGTAACGAGCAGTACTTC. This codes for CASSLGVGNEQYF.

This clone was seen once. This CDR3 is also generated by other DNA sequences in the sample. V is TRBV18 and J is TRBJ2-7; no firm D call. The V end lost 2 bases, the J end lost 2 bases, and 7 bases lay between the germline ends. Germline assignment: CDR1 KGHSH and CDR2 LQKENI. The CDR3 spans 13 residues. The CDR3 bases are TGTGCCAGCTCACCAGGGCTAGCCTACGAGCAGTACTTC. Translated, it gives CASSPGLAYEQYF.

On this clone itself: The sample holds other DNA sequences that translate to the same CDR3. The V and J genes are TRBV20-1 and TRBJ2-1; 7 bases agree with TRBD2. Trimming took 3 bases from V and 8 from J; bases not matched to a gene: 1. Looked up from germline, CDR1 is DFQATT and CDR2 is SNEGSKA (reference sequence). The CDR3 is 11 residues long. The CDR3 sequence: CSARGGYEQFF. The CDR3 DNA sequence: TGCAGTGCTAGGGGGGGGTATGAGCAGTTCTTC.